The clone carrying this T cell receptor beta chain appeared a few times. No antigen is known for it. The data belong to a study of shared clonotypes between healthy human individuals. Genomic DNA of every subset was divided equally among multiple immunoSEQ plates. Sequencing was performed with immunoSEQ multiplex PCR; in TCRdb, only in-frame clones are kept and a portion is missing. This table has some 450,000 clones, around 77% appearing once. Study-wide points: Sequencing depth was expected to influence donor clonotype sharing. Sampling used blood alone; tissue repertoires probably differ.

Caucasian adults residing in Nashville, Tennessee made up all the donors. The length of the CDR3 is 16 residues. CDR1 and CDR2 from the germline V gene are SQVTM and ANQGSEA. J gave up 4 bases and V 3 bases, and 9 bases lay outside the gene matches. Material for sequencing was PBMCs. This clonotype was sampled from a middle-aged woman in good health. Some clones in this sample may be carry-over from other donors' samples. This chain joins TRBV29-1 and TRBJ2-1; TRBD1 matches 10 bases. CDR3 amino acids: CSVDQTGGVGYNEQFF. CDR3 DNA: TGCAGCGTTGACCAGACAGGGGGCGTTGGGTACAATGAGCAGTTCTTC.